Listed here are 16 T cell receptor beta chains from one sample, sequenced in a study of cytomegalovirus exposure and HLA in healthy donors. PCR employed 60 Vbeta and 13 Jbeta primers. Here immunoSEQ multiplex PCR was the method, and the copy in TCRdb shows in-frame clones only, minus some. The sample has fewer than 120,000 clones; about three quarters are singletons. The sample comprised PBMCs. These TCRs come from a woman aged 55-75 years in good health and CMV-seropositive.

This chain connects TRBV6-4 to TRBJ1-5, with 8 positions matching TRBD1. The V and J ends lost 8 bases and 1 base, in that order; junction bases with no gene match: 16. CDR3 length: 18 amino acids. Germline values: CDR1 MRHNA, CDR2 SNTAGT. CDR3 sequence (DNA): TGTGCCAGCCCGCTCCAGGGGGCGCGCGCTGGGAGCAATCAGCCCCAGCATTTT. Protein sequence: CASPLQGARAGSNQPQHF.

With regard to this clone: At one of its ends the junction is not consistent with the germline gene, which may arise from a read error. The chain carries TRBV6-6 and TRBJ2-5; 10 bases are shared with TRBD1. CDR1 MNHNY and CDR2 SVGAGI come from the germline V gene (reference sequence). The CDR3 has 14 amino acids. The CDR3 nucleotides read TGTGCCGGCAGTTACGCGGGACAGGGGGAGACCCAGTACTTC. Translating gives CAGSYAGQGETQYF.

The CDR3 protein is CASSEGNTGELFF. The CDR3 nucleotides are TGCGCCAGCAGCGAGGGGAACACCGGGGAGCTGTTTTTT. The V and J genes are TRBV5-1 and TRBJ2-2, with TRBD2 as a possible D gene (5 bases). In germline, CDR1 is SGHRS, CDR2 YFSETQ. The CDR3 is made up of 13 amino acids. The ends were cut back, 4 bases at V and 1 base at J, with 5 bases in the middle.

This clone has only a few counts. The chain joins TRBV5-1 to TRBJ2-1, with no clear D. The CDR3 runs to 15 residues. Germline loops: CDR1 SGHRS, CDR2 YFSETQ. V was pared by 0 bases and J by 3 bases, with 10 bases between. In DNA form, the CDR3 reads TGCGCCAGCAGCTTGGTCCAGTCAAACTACAATGAGCAGTTCTTC. It encodes CASSLVQSNYNEQFF.

V gene TRBV5-4 combines with J gene TRBJ1-1; 7 positions agree with TRBD1. V gave up 0 bases and J gave up 5 bases; unmatched junction bases: 7. CDR3 size: 15 residues. Germline lookup yields CDR1 SGHNT and CDR2 YYREEE (reference sequence). CDR3 protein: CASSLGSRGETEAFF. CDR3 DNA sequence: TGTGCCAGCAGCTTGGGCTCCAGGGGGGAGACTGAAGCTTTCTTT.

The chain couples TRBV27 to TRBJ2-3; D uncertain. The CDR3 has 13 residues. V lost 5 bases and J lost 7, with 13 bases in between. CDR1 MNHEY and CDR2 SMNVEV come from the germline V gene (reference sequence). The CDR3 is CASSLFTKNTQYF. DNA of the CDR3: TGTGCCAGCAGTCTTTTTACAAAAAATACGCAGTATTTT.

The chain links TRBV15 to TRBJ1-2; D remains ambiguous. Between the trimmed V and J ends, which lost 8 bases and 7 bases, there was a span of 17 bases. CDR1 and CDR2 from the germline V gene are LNHNV and YYDKDF (reference sequence). The CDR3 extends over 13 amino acids. DNA of the CDR3: TGTGCCACCTCCTCAGACCCTGGGAGTGGCTACACCTTC. Protein product: CATSSDPGSGYTF. The full variable domain, its missing parts supplied by reference TRBV15 and TRBJ1-2, is DAMVIQNPRYQVTQFGKPVTLSCSQTLNHNVMYWYQQKSSQAPKLLFHYYDKDFNNEADTPDNFQSRRPNTSFCFLDIRSPGLGDTAMYLCATSSDPGSGYTFGSGTRLTVV.

This CDR3 reads CASSLRGGSSYNEQFF. The CDR3 DNA sequence: TGTGCCAGCAGCTTACGCGGGGGGAGCTCCTACAATGAGCAGTTCTTC. The chain carries TRBV7-9 and TRBJ2-1, with TRBD2 matching 8 bases. The length of the CDR3 is 16 residues. V lost 2 bases and J lost 0; bases outside the gene matches: 3. Germline V gives CDR1 SEHNR, CDR2 FQNEAQ (reference sequence).

The chain has TRBV10-3 and TRBJ1-5; D might be TRBD1 (6 bases). The CDR3 is made up of 13 amino acids. Germline CDR1 reads ENHRY; CDR2 reads SYGVKD. Trimming shortened V by 10 bases and J by 0 bases, and 10 bases separated the two germline ends. The CDR3: CATTGNSNQPQHF. The CDR3 DNA sequence: TGTGCCACAACAGGGAATAGCAATCAGCCCCAGCATTTT.

The V gene is TRBV19, the J gene TRBJ1-5, with D perhaps matching TRBD1 (5 bases). The CDR3 loop spans 16 amino acids. Trimming took 5 bases from V and 9 from J, leaving 23 bases between them. Germline values: CDR1 LNHDA, CDR2 SQIVND (reference sequence). This CDR3 is CASSLPRGRIPGPQHF. The CDR3 DNA reads as TGTGCCAGTAGTCTCCCCCGGGGGAGGATACCGGGGCCCCAGCATTTT.

The chain links TRBV5-4 to TRBJ2-5, with 8 positions matching TRBD2. The CDR3 consists of 15 residues. Germline V CDR1 and CDR2: SGHNT, YYREEE (reference sequence). V gave up 4 bases and J gave up 6 bases; unmatched junction bases: 11. This CDR3 is CASSNSGTSKKTQYF. CDR3 nucleotides: TGTGCCAGCAGCAACTCCGGGACTAGTAAGAAGACCCAGTACTTC. The full variable domain, its missing parts supplied by reference TRBV5-4 and TRBJ2-5, is ETGVTQSPTHLIKTRGQQVTLRCSSQSGHNTVSWYQQALGQGPQFIFQYYREEENGRGNFPPRFSGLQFPNYSSELNVNALELDDSALYLCASSNSGTSKKTQYFGPGTRLLVL.

The chain recombines TRBV6-1 with TRBJ1-4, with D uncertain. The CDR3 covers 13 residues. Per germline, CDR1 MNHNS and CDR2 SASEGT. The ends were cut back, 1 base at V and 7 bases at J, with 7 bases in the middle. The CDR3 DNA is TGTGCCAGCAGTGAAGAGAGGAGTGAAAAACTGTTTTTT. As protein: CASSEERSEKLFF.

This clone was seen a few times. This sample also contains other DNA sequences that code for the same CDR3. This chain uses TRBV5-4 with TRBJ1-2, with TRBD1 matching over 12 bases. Unmatched junction bases numbered 2, after V lost 4 bases and J lost 4 bases. This CDR3 has 14 amino acids. Germline V gene lookup returns CDR1 SGHNT and CDR2 YYREEE (reference sequence). CDR3 amino acids: CASSPGQGAYGYTF. CDR3 nucleotides: TGTGCCAGCAGCCCGGGACAGGGGGCCTATGGCTACACCTTC.

Note on this clone: The junction departs from the called germline gene at one end, perhaps through a read error. The genes are TRBV12-5 and TRBJ2-5; D gene unclear. Looked up from germline, CDR1 is LGHNT and CDR2 is FRNRAP. This CDR3 has 13 residues. The CDR3 nucleotides are TGTGCTAGTGGTTTGGGGCTGGAAGAGGCCCAGTACTTC. It codes for CASGLGLEEAQYF.

The rearrangement uses TRBV29-1 and TRBJ2-3; 9 positions match TRBD2. CDR1 is SQVTM, CDR2 ANQGSEA, per germline. CDR3 size: 14 residues. V lost 7 bases to trimming and J lost 2 bases; unmatched junction nucleotides: 7. Written as DNA, the CDR3 is TGCAGCGCAGCTAGCGGGATGGCCACAGATACGCAGTATTTT. Translation: CSAASGMATDTQYF.

The chain employs TRBV5-1 and TRBJ2-7; the D gene is possibly TRBD1 (5 bases). Trimming pared 3 bases from V and 3 bases from J, leaving 19 bases between. The CDR3 runs 16 residues. Per germline, CDR1 SGHRS and CDR2 YFSETQ. In DNA form, the CDR3 reads TGCGCCAGCAGCTCCAATGCGCTGACAGAGCTCTACGAGCAGTACTTC. Its translation: CASSSNALTELYEQYF. Full variable domain (remainder filled in from reference TRBV5-1 and TRBJ2-7): KAGVTQTPRYLIKTRGQQVTLSCSPISGHRSVSWYQQTPGQGLQFLFEYFSETQRNKGNFPGRFSGRQFSNSRSEMNVSTLELGDSALYLCASSSNALTELYEQYFGPGTRLTVT.